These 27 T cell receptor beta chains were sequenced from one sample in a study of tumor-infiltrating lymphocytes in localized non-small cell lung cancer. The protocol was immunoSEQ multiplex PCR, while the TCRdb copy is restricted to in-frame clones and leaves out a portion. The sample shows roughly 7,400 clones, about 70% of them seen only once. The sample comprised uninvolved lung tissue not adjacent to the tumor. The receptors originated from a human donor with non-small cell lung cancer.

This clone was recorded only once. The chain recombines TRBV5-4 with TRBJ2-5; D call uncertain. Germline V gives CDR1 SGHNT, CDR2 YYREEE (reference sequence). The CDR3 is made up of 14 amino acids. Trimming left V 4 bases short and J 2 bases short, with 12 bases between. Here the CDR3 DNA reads TGTGCCAGCAGCCCGGTGGGGTTGCAAGAGACCCAGTACTTC. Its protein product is CASSPVGLQETQYF.

The CDR3 sequence: CASSTRTSGGGELFF. In DNA, the CDR3 is TGTGCCAGTAGTACCCGGACCTCCGGAGGCGGGGAGCTGTTTTTT. V gene TRBV19 combines with J gene TRBJ2-2, with D perhaps matching TRBD2 (5 bases). This CDR3 has 15 amino acids. The V gene lost 4 bases and the J gene lost 7 bases, with 16 bases spanning the gap. CDR1 LNHDA and CDR2 SQIVND come from the germline V gene (reference sequence).

CDR3: CGIQGAILAKNIQYF. CDR3 sequence (DNA): TGTGGGATTCAGGGGGCGATCCTAGCCAAAAACATTCAGTACTTC. The chain uses TRBV6-5 and TRBJ2-4, with 8 bases matching TRBD1. The CDR3 has 15 amino acids. Germline V gene lookup returns CDR1 MNHEY and CDR2 SVGAGI.

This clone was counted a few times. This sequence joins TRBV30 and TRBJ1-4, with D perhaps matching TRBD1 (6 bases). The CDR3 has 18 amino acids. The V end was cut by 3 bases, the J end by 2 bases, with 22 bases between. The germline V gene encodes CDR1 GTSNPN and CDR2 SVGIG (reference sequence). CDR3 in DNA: TGTGCCTGGAGCGCCGCGAGAGGAGGGGGGCGGACTAATGAAAAACTGTTTTTT. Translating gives CAWSAARGGGRTNEKLFF. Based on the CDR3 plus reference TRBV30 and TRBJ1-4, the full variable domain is SQTIHQWPATLVQPVGSPLSLECTVEGTSNPNLYWYRQAAGRGLQLLFYSVGIGQISSEVPQNLSASRPQDRQFILSSKKLLLSDSGFYLCAWSAARGGGRTNEKLFFGSGTQLSVL.

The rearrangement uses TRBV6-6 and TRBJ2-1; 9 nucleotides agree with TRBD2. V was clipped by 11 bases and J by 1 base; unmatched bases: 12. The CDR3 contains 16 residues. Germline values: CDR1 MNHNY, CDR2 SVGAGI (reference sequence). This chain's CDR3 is CALGATSGGSYNEQFF. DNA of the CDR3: TGTGCCCTGGGGGCGACTAGCGGAGGGTCCTACAATGAGCAGTTCTTC.

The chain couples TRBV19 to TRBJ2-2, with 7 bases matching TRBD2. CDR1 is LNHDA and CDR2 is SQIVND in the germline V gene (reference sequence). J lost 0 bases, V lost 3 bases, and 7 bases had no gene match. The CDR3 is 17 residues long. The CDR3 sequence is CASSIPGGPANTGELFF. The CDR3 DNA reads TGTGCCAGTAGTATTCCGGGGGGTCCCGCGAACACCGGGGAGCTGTTTTTT.

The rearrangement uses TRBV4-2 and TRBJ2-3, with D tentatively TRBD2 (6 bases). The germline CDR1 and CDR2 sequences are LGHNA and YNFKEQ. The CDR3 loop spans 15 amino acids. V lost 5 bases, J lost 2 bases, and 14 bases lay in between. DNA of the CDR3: TGTGCCAGCAGCGAAGGGCGGGAAAACACAGATACGCAGTATTTT. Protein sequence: CASSEGRENTDTQYF.

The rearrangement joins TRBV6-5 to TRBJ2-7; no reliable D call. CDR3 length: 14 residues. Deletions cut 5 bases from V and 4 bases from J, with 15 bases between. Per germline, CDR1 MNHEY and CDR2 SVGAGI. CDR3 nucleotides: TGTGCCAGCAGTCCGCCCTGGAACCCTTACGAGCAGTACTTC. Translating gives CASSPPWNPYEQYF.

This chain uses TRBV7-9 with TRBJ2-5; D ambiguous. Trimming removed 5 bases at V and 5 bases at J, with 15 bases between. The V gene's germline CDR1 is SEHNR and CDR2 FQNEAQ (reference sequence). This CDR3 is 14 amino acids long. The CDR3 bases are TGTGCCAGCAGCCCGGGTTTGGGTTTCGAGACCCAGTACTTC. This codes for CASSPGLGFETQYF.

CDR3 nucleotides: TGTGCCAGCAGCTCGGGCCCTACCTCCTACGAGCAGTACTTC. It codes for CASSSGPTSYEQYF. The V call is TRBV7-2, the J call TRBJ2-7; no clear D gene. CDR3 length: 14 amino acids. V was clipped by 4 bases and J by 0 bases, with 10 bases between them. The germline CDR1 and CDR2 sequences are SGHTA and FQGNSA.

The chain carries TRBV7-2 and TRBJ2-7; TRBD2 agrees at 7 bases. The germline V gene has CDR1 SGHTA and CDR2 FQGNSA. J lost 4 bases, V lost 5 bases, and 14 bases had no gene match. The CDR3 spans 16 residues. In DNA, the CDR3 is TGTGCCAGCAGCCTTTCTGGGGGAGGGATAATGTACGAGCAGTACTTC. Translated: CASSLSGGGIMYEQYF. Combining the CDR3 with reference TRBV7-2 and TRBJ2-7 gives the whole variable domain GAGVSQSPSNKVTEKGKDVELRCDPISGHTALYWYRQSLGQGLEFLIYFQGNSAPDKSGLPSDRFSAERTGGSVSTLTIQRTQQEDSAVYLCASSLSGGGIMYEQYFGPGTRLTVT.

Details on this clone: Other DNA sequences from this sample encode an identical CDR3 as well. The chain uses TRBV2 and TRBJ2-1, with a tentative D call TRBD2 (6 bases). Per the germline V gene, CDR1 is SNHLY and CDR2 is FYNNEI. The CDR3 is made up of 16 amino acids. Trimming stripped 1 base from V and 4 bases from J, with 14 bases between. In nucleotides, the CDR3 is TGTGCCAGCAGTGAAGGGGGCGGGACCCTATACAATGAGCAGTTCTTC. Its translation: CASSEGGGTLYNEQFF.

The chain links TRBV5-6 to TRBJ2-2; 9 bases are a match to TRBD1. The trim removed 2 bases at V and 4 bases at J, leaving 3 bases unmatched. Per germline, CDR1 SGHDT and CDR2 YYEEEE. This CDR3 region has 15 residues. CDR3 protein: CASSFRDRATGELFF. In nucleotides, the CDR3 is TGTGCCAGCAGCTTCCGGGACAGGGCCACCGGGGAGCTGTTTTTT.

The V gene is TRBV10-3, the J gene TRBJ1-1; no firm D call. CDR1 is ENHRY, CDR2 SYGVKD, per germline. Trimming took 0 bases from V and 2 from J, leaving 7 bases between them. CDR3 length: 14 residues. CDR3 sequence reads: CAISESRRNTEAFF. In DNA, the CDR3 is TGTGCCATCAGTGAGTCGCGAAGAAACACTGAAGCTTTCTTT.

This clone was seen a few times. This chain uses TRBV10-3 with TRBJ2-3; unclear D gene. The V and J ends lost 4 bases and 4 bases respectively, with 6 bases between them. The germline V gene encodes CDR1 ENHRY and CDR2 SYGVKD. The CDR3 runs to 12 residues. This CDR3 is CAISGASDTQYF. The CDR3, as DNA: TGTGCCATCAGTGGCGCCTCAGATACGCAGTATTTT.

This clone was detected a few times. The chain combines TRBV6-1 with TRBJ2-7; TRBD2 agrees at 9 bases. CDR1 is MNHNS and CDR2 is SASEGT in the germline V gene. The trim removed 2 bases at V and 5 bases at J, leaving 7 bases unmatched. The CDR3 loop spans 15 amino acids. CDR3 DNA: TGTGCCAGCAGTGAAATGGCGGGAGGGCCCGACGAGCAGTACTTC. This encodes CASSEMAGGPDEQYF.

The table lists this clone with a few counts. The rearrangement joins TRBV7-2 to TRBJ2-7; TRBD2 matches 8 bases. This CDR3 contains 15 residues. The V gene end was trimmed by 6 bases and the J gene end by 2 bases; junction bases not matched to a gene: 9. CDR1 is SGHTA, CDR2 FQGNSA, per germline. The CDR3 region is CASRPSGSSPYEQYF. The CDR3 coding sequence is TGTGCCAGCAGACCGAGCGGGAGCTCACCCTACGAGCAGTACTTC.

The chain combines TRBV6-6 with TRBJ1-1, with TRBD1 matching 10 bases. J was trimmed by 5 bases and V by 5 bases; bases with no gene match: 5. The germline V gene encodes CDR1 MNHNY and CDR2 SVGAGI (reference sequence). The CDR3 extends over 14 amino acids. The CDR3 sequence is CASSGDRGWTEAFF. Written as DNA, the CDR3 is TGTGCCAGCAGTGGGGACAGGGGTTGGACTGAAGCTTTCTTT.

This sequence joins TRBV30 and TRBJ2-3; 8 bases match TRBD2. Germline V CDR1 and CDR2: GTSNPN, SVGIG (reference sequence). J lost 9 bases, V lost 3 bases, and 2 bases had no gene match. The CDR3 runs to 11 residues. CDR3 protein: CAWRGGRTQYF. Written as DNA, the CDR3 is TGTGCCTGGAGAGGCGGGAGGACGCAGTATTTT.

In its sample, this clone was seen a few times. CDR3 sequence (DNA): TGTGCCAGCTCACCACCGGGAGGGGGCGCAAACGGTGGCTACACCTTC. Its translation: CASSPPGGGANGGYTF. The chain joins TRBV18 to TRBJ1-2; 7 bases are a match to TRBD1. Trimming took 0 bases from V and 7 from J; bases not matched to a gene: 11. Germline V CDR1 and CDR2: KGHSH, LQKENI. This CDR3 is 16 amino acids long.

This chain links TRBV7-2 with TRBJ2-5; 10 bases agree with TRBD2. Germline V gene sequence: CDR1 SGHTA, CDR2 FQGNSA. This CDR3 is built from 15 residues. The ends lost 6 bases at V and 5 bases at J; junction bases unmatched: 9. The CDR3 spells CASRGLAGAGETQYF. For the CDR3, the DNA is TGTGCCAGCAGAGGTCTAGCGGGAGCAGGGGAGACCCAGTACTTC. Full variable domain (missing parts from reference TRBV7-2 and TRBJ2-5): GAGVSQSPSNKVTEKGKDVELRCDPISGHTALYWYRQSLGQGLEFLIYFQGNSAPDKSGLPSDRFSAERTGGSVSTLTIQRTQQEDSAVYLCASRGLAGAGETQYFGPGTRLLVL.

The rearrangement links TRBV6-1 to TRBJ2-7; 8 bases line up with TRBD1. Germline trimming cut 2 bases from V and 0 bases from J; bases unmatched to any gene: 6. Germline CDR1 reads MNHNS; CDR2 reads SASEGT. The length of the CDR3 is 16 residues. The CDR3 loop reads CASSEFRTGSSYEQYF. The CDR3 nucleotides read TGTGCCAGCAGTGAATTTAGGACAGGGAGCTCCTACGAGCAGTACTTC.

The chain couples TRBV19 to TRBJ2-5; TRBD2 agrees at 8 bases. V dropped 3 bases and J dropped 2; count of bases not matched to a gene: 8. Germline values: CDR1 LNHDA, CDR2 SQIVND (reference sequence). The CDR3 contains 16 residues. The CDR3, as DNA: TGTGCCAGTAGTATGGGCGTCGGGGGGGAGCAAGAGACCCAGTACTTC. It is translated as CASSMGVGGEQETQYF.

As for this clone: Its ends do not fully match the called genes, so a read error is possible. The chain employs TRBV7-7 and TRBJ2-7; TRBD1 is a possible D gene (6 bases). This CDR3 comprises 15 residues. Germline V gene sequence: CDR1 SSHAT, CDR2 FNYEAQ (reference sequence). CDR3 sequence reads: CASSLGSGVTYEQYF. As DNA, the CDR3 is TGTGCTAGCAGCTTGGGGTCAGGGGTAACCTACGAGCAGTACTTC.

The CDR3, as DNA: TGCAGCGTTGCTCGACAGGGGAACACTGAAGCTTTCTTT. Translating it yields CSVARQGNTEAFF. The chain links TRBV29-1 to TRBJ1-1, with 7 positions matching TRBD1. CDR1 SQVTM and CDR2 ANQGSEA come from the germline V gene. J lost 1 base, V lost 4 bases, and 3 bases had no gene match. This CDR3 is 13 amino acids long.

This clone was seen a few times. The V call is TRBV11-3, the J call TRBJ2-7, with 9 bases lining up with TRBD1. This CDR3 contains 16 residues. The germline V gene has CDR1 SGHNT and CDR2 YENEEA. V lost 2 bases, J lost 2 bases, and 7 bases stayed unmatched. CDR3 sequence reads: CASSLRGQGYAYEQYF. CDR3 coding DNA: TGTGCCAGCAGCTTAAGGGGACAGGGCTACGCCTACGAGCAGTACTTC.

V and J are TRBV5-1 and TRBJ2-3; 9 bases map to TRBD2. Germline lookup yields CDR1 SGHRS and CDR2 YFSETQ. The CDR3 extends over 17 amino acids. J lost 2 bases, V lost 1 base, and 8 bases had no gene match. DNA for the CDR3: TGCGCCAGCAGCTTGTCTCCGGGACTAGCCTTCACAGATACGCAGTATTTT. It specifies CASSLSPGLAFTDTQYF. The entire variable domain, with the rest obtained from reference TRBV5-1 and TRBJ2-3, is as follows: KAGVTQTPRYLIKTRGQQVTLSCSPISGHRSVSWYQQTPGQGLQFLFEYFSETQRNKGNFPGRFSGRQFSNSRSEMNVSTLELGDSALYLCASSLSPGLAFTDTQYFGPGTRLTVL.